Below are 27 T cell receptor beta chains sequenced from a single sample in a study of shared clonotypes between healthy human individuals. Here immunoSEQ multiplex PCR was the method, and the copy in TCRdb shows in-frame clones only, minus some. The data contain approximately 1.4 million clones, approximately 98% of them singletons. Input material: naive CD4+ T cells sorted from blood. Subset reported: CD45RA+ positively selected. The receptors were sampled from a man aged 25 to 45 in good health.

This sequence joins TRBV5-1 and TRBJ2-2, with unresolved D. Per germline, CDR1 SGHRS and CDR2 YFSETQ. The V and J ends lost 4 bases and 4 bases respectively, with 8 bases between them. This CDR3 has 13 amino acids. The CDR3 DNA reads TGCGCCAGCAGCCCCGGACCCACCGGGGAGCTGTTTTTT. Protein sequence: CASSPGPTGELFF.

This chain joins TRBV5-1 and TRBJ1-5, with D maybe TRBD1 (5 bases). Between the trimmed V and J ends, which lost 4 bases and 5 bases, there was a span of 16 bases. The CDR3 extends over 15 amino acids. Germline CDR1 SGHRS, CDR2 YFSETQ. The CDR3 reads CASSPGQGQHQPQHF. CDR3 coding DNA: TGCGCCAGCAGCCCCGGCCAGGGTCAGCATCAGCCCCAGCATTTT.

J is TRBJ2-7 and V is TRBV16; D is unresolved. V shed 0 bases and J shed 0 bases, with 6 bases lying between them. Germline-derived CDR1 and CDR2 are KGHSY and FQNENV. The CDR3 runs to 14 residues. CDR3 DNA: TGTGCCAGCAGCCAATCGGGGTACTCCTACGAGCAGTACTTC. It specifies CASSQSGYSYEQYF. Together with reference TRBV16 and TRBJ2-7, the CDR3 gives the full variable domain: GEEVAQTPKHLVRGEGQKAKLYCAPIKGHSYVFWYQQVLKNEFKFLISFQNENVFDETGMPKERFSAKCLPNSPCSLEIQATKLEDSAVYFCASSQSGYSYEQYFGPGTRLTVT.

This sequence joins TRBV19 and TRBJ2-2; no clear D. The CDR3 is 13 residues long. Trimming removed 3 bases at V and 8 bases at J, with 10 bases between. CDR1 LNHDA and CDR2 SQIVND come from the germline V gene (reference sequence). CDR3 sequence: CASSILRSGELFF. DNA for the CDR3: TGTGCCAGTAGTATTCTTCGTTCGGGGGAGCTGTTTTTT.

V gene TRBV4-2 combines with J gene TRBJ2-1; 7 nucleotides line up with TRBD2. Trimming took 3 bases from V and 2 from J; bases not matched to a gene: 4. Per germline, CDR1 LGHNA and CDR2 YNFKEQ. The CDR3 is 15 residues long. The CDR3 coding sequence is TGTGCCAGCAGCCAGGCCGGGACTACCTACAATGAGCAGTTCTTC. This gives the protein CASSQAGTTYNEQFF.

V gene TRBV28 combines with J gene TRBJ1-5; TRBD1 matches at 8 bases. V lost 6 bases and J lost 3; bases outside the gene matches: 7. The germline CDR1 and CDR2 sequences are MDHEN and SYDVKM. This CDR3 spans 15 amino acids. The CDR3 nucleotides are TGTGCCAGCAGAAACCCGGACAGGGTCAATCAGCCCCAGCATTTT. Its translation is CASRNPDRVNQPQHF.

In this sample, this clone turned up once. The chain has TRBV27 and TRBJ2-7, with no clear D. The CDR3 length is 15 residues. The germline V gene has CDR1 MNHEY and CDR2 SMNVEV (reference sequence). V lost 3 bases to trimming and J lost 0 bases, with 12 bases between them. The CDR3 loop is CASSLVASSSYEQYF. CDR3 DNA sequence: TGTGCCAGCAGTTTGGTAGCTTCCAGCTCCTACGAGCAGTACTTC.

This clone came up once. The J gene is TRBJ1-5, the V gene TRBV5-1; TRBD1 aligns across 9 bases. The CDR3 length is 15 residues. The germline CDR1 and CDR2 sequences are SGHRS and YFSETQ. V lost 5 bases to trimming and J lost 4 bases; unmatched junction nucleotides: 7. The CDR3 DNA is TGCGCCAGCAGGGCGGACAGGGGTGCGAATCAGCCCCAGCATTTT. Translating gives CASRADRGANQPQHF.

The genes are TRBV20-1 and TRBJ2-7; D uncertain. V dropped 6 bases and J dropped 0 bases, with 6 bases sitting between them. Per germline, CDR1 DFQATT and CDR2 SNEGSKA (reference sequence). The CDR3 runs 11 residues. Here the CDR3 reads CSADTSYEQYF. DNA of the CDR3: TGCAGTGCAGACACCTCCTACGAGCAGTACTTC.

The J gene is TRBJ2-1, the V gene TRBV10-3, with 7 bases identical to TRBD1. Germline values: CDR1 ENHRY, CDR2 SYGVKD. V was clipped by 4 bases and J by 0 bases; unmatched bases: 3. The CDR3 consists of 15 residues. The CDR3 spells CAISADRNSYNEQFF. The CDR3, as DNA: TGTGCCATCAGTGCGGACAGGAACTCCTACAATGAGCAGTTCTTC.

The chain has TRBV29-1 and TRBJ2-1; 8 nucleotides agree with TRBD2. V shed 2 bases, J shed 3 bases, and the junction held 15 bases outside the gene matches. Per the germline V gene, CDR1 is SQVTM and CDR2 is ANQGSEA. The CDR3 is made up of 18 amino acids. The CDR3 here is CSVESTLVVAGRYNEQFF. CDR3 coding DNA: TGCAGCGTTGAATCAACCCTAGTCGTAGCGGGACGCTACAATGAGCAGTTCTTC.

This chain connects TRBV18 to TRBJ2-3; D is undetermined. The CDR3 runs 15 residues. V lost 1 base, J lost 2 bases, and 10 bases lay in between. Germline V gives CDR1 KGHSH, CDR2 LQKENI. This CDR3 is CASSPRGSYTDTQYF. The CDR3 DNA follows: TGTGCCAGCTCACCACGGGGATCTTACACAGATACGCAGTATTTT.

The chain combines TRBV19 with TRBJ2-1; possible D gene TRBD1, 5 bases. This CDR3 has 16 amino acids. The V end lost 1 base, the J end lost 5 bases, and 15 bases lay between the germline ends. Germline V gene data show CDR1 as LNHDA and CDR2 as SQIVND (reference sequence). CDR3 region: CASSIGASAQDNEQFF. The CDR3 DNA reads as TGTGCCAGTAGTATAGGAGCCTCGGCACAGGACAATGAGCAGTTCTTC.

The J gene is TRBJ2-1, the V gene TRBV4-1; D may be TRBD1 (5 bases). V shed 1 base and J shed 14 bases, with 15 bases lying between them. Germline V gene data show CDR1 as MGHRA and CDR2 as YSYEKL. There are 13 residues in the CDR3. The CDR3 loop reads CASSQAQGAGEFF. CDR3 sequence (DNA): TGCGCCAGCAGCCAAGCGCAGGGTGCCGGTGAGTTCTTC.

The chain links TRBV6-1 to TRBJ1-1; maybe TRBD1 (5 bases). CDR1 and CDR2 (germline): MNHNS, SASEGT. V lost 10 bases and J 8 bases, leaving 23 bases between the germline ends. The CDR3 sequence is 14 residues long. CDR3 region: CATPNDSEVAEAFF. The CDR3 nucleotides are TGTGCCACTCCTAACGACAGCGAGGTGGCCGAAGCTTTCTTT.

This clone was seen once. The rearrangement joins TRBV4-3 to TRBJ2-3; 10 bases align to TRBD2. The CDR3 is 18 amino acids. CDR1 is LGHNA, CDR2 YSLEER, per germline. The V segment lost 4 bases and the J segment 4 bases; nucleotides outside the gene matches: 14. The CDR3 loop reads CASSPHPPLAGVPDTQYF. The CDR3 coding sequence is TGCGCCAGCAGCCCTCACCCCCCGCTAGCGGGAGTTCCAGATACGCAGTATTTT.

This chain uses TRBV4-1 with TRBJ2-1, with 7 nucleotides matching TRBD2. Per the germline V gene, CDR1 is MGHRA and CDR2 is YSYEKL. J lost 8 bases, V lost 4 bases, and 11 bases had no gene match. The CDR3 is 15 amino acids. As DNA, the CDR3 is TGCGCCAGCAGCCCGATAGCGGGCCCCACGGATGAGCAGTTCTTC. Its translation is CASSPIAGPTDEQFF.

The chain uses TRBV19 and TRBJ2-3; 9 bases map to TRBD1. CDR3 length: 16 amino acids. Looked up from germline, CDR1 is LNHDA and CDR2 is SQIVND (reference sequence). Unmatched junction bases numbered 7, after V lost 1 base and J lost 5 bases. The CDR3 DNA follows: TGTGCCAGTAGTATAGCCCCCGGACAGGGGAGAGATACGCAGTATTTT. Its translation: CASSIAPGQGRDTQYF.

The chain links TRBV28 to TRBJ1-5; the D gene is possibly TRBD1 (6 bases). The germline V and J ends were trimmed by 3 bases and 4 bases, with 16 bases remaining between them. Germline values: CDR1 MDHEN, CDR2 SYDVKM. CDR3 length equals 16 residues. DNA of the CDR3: TGTGCCAGCAGTTTCGAGGGGGGCTTTGGGAATCAGCCCCAGCATTTT. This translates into CASSFEGGFGNQPQHF.

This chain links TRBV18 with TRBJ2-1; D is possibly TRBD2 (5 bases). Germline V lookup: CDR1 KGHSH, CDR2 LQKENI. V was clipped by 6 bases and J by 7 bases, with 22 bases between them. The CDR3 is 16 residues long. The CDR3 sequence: CASSLTRGRGPNEQFF. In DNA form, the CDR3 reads TGTGCCAGCTCGCTTACACGGGGTCGAGGACCTAATGAGCAGTTCTTC.

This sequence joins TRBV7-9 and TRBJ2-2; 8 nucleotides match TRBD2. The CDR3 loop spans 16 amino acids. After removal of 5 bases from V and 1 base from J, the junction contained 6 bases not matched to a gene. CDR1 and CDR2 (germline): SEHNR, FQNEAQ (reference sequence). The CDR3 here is CASSPQGLENTGELFF. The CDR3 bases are TGTGCCAGCAGCCCCCAGGGACTAGAGAACACCGGGGAGCTGTTTTTT.

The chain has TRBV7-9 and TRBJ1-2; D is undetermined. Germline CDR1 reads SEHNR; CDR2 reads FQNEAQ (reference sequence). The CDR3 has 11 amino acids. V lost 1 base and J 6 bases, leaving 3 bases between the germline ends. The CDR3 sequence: CASSLGHGYTF. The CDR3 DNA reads TGTGCCAGCAGCTTAGGGCATGGCTACACCTTC.

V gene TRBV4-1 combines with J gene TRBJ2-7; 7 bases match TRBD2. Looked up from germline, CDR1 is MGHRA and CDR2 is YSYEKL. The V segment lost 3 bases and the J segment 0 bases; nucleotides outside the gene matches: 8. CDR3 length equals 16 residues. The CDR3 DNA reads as TGCGCCAGCAGCCACATTTCTAGCGGCAGCTCCTACGAGCAGTACTTC. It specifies CASSHISSGSSYEQYF.

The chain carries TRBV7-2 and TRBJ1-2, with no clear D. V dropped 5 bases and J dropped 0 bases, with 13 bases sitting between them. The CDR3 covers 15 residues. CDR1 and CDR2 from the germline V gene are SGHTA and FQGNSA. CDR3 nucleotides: TGTGCCAGCAGCGGTTGGGTCCTAGCTAACTATGGCTACACCTTC. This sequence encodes CASSGWVLANYGYTF. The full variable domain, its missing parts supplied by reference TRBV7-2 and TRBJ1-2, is GAGVSQSPSNKVTEKGKDVELRCDPISGHTALYWYRQSLGQGLEFLIYFQGNSAPDKSGLPSDRFSAERTGGSVSTLTIQRTQQEDSAVYLCASSGWVLANYGYTFGSGTRLTVV.

The CDR3 loop reads CASTLLLETSTHEQFF. CDR3 sequence (DNA): TGTGCCAGCACCCTCCTTTTAGAGACTAGCACCCATGAGCAGTTCTTC. This chain links TRBV28 with TRBJ2-1; 7 bases line up with TRBD2. In germline, CDR1 is MDHEN, CDR2 SYDVKM. CDR3 size: 16 residues. V shed 7 bases and J 8 bases; nucleotides not matched to a gene: 17. Full variable domain (rest looked up from reference TRBV28 and TRBJ2-1): DVKVTQSSRYLVKRTGEKVFLECVQDMDHENMFWYRQDPGLGLRLIYFSYDVKMKEKGDIPEGYSVSREKKERFSLILESASTNQTSMYLCASTLLLETSTHEQFFGPGTRLTVL.

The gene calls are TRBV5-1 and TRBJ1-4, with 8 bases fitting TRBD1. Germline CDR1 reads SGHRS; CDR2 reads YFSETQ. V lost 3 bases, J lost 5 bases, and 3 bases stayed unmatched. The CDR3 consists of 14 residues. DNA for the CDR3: TGCGCCAGCAGCTCGACAGGGGTAAATGAAAAACTGTTTTTT. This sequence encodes CASSSTGVNEKLFF.

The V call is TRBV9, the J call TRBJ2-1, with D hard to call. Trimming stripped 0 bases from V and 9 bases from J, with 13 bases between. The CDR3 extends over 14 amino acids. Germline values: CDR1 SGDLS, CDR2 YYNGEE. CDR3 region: CASSVATSAGEQFF. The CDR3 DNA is TGTGCCAGCAGCGTAGCTACAAGCGCCGGTGAGCAGTTCTTC.